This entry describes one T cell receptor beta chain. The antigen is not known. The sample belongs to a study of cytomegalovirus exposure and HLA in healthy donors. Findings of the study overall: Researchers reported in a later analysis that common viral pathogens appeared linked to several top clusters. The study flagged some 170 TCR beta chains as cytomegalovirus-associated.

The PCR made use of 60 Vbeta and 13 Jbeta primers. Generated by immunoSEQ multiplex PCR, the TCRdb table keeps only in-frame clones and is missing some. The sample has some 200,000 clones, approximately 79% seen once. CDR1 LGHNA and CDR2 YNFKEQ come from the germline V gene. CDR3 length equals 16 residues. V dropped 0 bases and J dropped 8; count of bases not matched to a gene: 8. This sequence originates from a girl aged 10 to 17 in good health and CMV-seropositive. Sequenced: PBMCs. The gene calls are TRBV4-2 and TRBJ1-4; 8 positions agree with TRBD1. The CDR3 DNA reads TGTGCCAGCAGCCAAGATCGGACAGGGTCGAACGAAAAACTGTTTTTT. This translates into CASSQDRTGSNEKLFF.